This is a list of T cell receptor beta chains from one sample in a study of CD8+ T cells in alopecia areata. Clones were read by immunoSEQ multiplex PCR, and TCRdb kept only the in-frame ones, dropping some. The sample includes about 110,000 clones, almost 60% of them seen just once. The source material was CD8+ T cells sorted from blood. These receptors originate from a human donor in good health. Each CDR3 is given with its conserved first and last residue. A D gene is named only where the DNA matches it firmly. Not all rows give a size; the values are once, few, many and, for expanded clones, a class.

size	V	J	D	CDR3	DNA
once	TRBV7-9	TRBJ2-6	TRBD1	CASSKTGTGLSSGANVLTF	TGTGCCAGCAGCAAGACAGGGACCGGGTTAAGCTCTGGGGCCAACGTCCTGACTTTC
few	TRBV13	TRBJ1-6	.	CASSFGDKDSPLHF	TGTGCCAGCAGCTTCGGGGATAAGGATTCACCCCTCCACTTT
few	TRBV29-1	TRBJ1-2	TRBD1	CSVWTGWSNYGYTF	TGCAGCGTCTGGACAGGGTGGTCCAACTATGGCTACACCTTC
.	TRBV5-6	TRBJ1-1	.	CASSPLGEANTEAFF	TGTGCCAGCAGTCCTCTGGGGGAGGCGAACACTGAAGCTTTCTTT
.	TRBV30	TRBJ2-7	.	CAWSAGAMTYEQYF	TGTGCCTGGAGTGCGGGGGCTATGACCTACGAGCAGTACTTC
few	TRBV5-1	TRBJ2-5	.	CASSLGARRTYF	TGCGCCAGCAGCTTGGGGGCTCGGCGCACGTACTTC
.	TRBV30	TRBJ2-7	TRBD1	CAWSEGTGGYEQYF	TGTGCCTGGAGTGAAGGGACAGGGGGCTACGAGCAGTACTTC
.	TRBV5-6	TRBJ1-1	.	CASSFSGRPTEAFF	TGTGCCAGCAGCTTCTCTGGACGTCCCACTGAAGCTTTCTTT
.	TRBV5-1	TRBJ2-7	.	CASSSTYEQYF	TGCGCCAGCAGTTCGACTTACGAGCAGTACTTC
few	TRBV11-1	TRBJ2-1	.	CASSNDVRAGEQFF	TGTGCCAGCAGCAACGACGTAAGAGCGGGTGAGCAGTTCTTC
.	TRBV18	TRBJ2-7	.	CASSPIDSIYEQYF	TGTGCCAGCTCACCTATCGACAGCATCTACGAGCAGTACTTC
once	TRBV15	TRBJ1-2	TRBD1	CATSAQGAFPYTF	TGTGCCACCAGCGCCCAGGGGGCATTCCCCTACACCTTC
.	TRBV4-1	TRBJ2-1	TRBD2	CASSQEWASGGAMGNEQFF	TGCGCCAGCAGCCAAGAGTGGGCTAGCGGGGGGGCAATGGGCAATGAGCAGTTCTTC
.	TRBV19	TRBJ1-2	.	CASSIDGIDYGYTF	TGTGCCAGTAGTATAGACGGTATTGACTATGGCTACACCTTC
.	TRBV6-4	TRBJ2-3	TRBD1	CASSDSGQGADTQYF	TGTGCCAGCAGTGACTCGGGACAGGGTGCAGATACGCAGTATTTT
few	TRBV7-9	TRBJ1-2	TRBD1	CASSLGGQGAFGYTF	TGTGCCAGCAGCTTAGGGGGACAGGGGGCGTTTGGCTACACCTTC
.	TRBV7-9	TRBJ2-2	.	CASSPTANTGELFF	TGTGCCAGCAGCCCGACAGCGAACACCGGGGAGCTGTTTTTT
.	TRBV5-6	TRBJ2-2	TRBD1	CASREGGSGELFF	TGTGCCAGCCGGGAAGGGGGCTCCGGGGAGCTGTTTTTT
.	TRBV28	TRBJ2-5	.	CASRGWGRTQYF	TGTGCCAGCAGGGGGTGGGGTCGGACCCAGTACTTC
.	TRBV25-1	TRBJ1-4	.	CASSELPADNEKLFF	TGTGCCAGCAGTGAACTTCCAGCCGATAATGAAAAACTGTTTTTT
few	TRBV14	TRBJ1-1	TRBD1	CASNTGGRNTEAFF	TGTGCCAGCAACACAGGGGGCAGGAACACTGAAGCTTTCTTT
.	TRBV5-4	TRBJ2-3	.	CASSPSTDTQYF	TGTGCCAGCAGCCCGAGCACAGATACGCAGTATTTT
.	TRBV5-6	TRBJ2-7	TRBD1	CASSLDRGTYEQYF	TGTGCCAGCAGCTTGGACAGGGGGACTTACGAGCAGTACTTC
few	TRBV11-2	TRBJ2-2	.	CASSLEVTGTGELFF	TGTGCCAGCAGCTTAGAAGTCACGGGGACCGGGGAGCTGTTTTTT
once	TRBV5-6	TRBJ1-1	.	CASSLGVGDTEAFF	TGTGCCAGCAGCTTGGGCGTGGGGGACACTGAAGCTTTCTTT
.	TRBV7-3	TRBJ2-3	.	CASSHQARPFFSTDTQYF	TGTGCCAGCAGTCACCAGGCTAGGCCCTTCTTTAGCACAGATACGCAGTATTTT
few	TRBV29-1	TRBJ2-1	.	CSVASRSSYNEQFF	TGCAGCGTTGCCAGCCGAAGCTCCTACAATGAGCAGTTCTTC
few	TRBV7-9	TRBJ1-1	.	CASSFRWQENTEAFF	TGTGCCAGCAGCTTTAGGTGGCAGGAGAACACTGAAGCTTTCTTT
.	TRBV4-1	TRBJ2-2	.	CASSQGGDGTGELFF	TGCGCCAGCAGCCAGGGCGGGGACGGCACCGGGGAGCTGTTTTTT
.	TRBV6-5	TRBJ1-1	.	CASSYGGPMNTEAFF	TGTGCCAGCAGTTACGGGGGACCCATGAACACTGAAGCTTTCTTT
few	TRBV13	TRBJ2-3	TRBD2	CASSSPNPTSGTRRRTDTQYF	TGTGCCAGCAGCTCTCCCAATCCAACTAGCGGGACCAGACGTCGCACAGATACGCAGTATTTT
.	TRBV5-6	TRBJ1-1	TRBD1	CASSPGQGNTEAFF	TGTGCCAGCAGCCCAGGACAGGGGAACACTGAAGCTTTCTTT
few	TRBV6-5	TRBJ2-1	.	CASSDSGERHEQFF	TGTGCCAGCAGTGACTCGGGAGAACGACATGAGCAGTTCTTC
.	TRBV2	TRBJ2-5	.	CASREQGRAETQYF	TGTGCCAGCAGAGAACAGGGGAGGGCAGAGACCCAGTACTTC
.	TRBV4-1	TRBJ2-2	.	CASSQGSNGELFF	TGCGCCAGCAGCCAAGGGTCCAACGGGGAGCTGTTTTTT
.	TRBV5-1	TRBJ2-7	TRBD1	CASSLDRTFYEQYF	TGCGCCAGCAGCCTGGACAGGACCTTTTACGAGCAGTACTTC
.	TRBV4-3	TRBJ2-7	TRBD2	CASSQDRAGGFYEQYF	TGCGCCAGCAGCCAAGATAGGGCGGGGGGTTTCTACGAGCAGTACTTC
few	TRBV10-2	TRBJ2-7	.	CASSLNEQYF	TGCGCCAGCAGTCTCAACGAGCAGTACTTC
few	TRBV10-3	TRBJ2-3	.	CAISESRDSPDQDTQYF	TGTGCCATCAGTGAGTCGCGGGACTCCCCCGATCAGGATACGCAGTATTTT
.	TRBV27	TRBJ2-1	TRBD2	CASSLGSGGHNEQFF	TGTGCCAGCAGTTTAGGTTCGGGGGGGCACAATGAGCAGTTCTTC